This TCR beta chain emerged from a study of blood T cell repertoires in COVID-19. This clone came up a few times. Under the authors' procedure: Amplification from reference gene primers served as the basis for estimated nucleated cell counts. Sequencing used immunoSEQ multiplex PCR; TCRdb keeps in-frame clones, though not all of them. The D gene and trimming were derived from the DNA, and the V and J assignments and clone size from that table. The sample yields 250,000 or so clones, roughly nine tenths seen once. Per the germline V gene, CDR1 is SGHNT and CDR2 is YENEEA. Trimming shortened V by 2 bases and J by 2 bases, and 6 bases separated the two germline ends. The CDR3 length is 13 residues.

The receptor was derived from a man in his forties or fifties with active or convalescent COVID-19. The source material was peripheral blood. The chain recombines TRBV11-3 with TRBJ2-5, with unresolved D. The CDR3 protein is CASSLHRQETQYF. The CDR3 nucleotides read TGTGCCAGCAGCTTACACAGACAAGAGACCCAGTACTTC.